Shown below are 15 T cell receptor beta chains from a single sample sequenced in a study of siplizumab effects on memory and regulatory T cells. Using immunoSEQ multiplex PCR, the repertoire was profiled, and TCRdb retains in-frame clones only, with some absent. The sample lists 100,000 or so clones; just under 95% were seen once. The specimen sequenced was non-Treg CD4+ T cells sorted from blood. Receptor source: a human donor in good health.

This chain uses TRBV6-1 with TRBJ2-2; no clear D gene. Trimming left V 4 bases short and J 6 bases short, with 18 bases between. Germline V gene data show CDR1 as MNHNS and CDR2 as SASEGT. This CDR3 has 16 residues. The CDR3 loop reads CASSGLRRTHPGELFF. The DNA for the CDR3 is TGTGCCAGCAGTGGCCTACGTAGGACGCATCCCGGGGAGCTGTTTTTT.

The rearrangement links TRBV11-2 to TRBJ2-2, with D perhaps matching TRBD1 (6 bases). V was clipped by 4 bases and J by 4 bases, with 10 bases between them. The germline V gene encodes CDR1 SGHAT and CDR2 FQNNGV. The CDR3 extends over 14 amino acids. The CDR3 is CASSWNRATGELFF. Here the CDR3 DNA reads TGTGCCAGCAGCTGGAACAGGGCCACCGGGGAGCTGTTTTTT.

J is TRBJ1-1 and V is TRBV30, with D hard to call. The V end lost 2 bases, the J end lost 3 bases, and 10 bases lay between the germline ends. Per germline, CDR1 GTSNPN and CDR2 SVGIG (reference sequence). The CDR3 has 13 amino acids. The CDR3 DNA sequence: TGTGCCTGGAGTTTTCGCGGGGACACTGAAGCTTTCTTT. It yields the protein CAWSFRGDTEAFF.

The rearrangement links TRBV27 to TRBJ2-7; D gene uncertain. The CDR3 is 13 residues long. V was cut by 5 bases and J by 2 bases, with 10 bases left in between. Germline V gene data show CDR1 as MNHEY and CDR2 as SMNVEV (reference sequence). The CDR3 loop reads CASSRQVAYEQYF. In DNA, the CDR3 is TGTGCCAGCAGTCGCCAGGTGGCCTACGAGCAGTACTTC.

The genes are TRBV10-2 and TRBJ2-3; perhaps TRBD2 as D (5 bases). The CDR3 totals 17 residues. V lost 0 bases and J 2 bases, leaving 15 bases between the germline ends. Germline-derived CDR1 and CDR2 are WSHSY and SAAADI. CDR3: CASSESSKRKFTDTQYF. CDR3 nucleotides: TGCGCCAGCAGTGAGTCGTCTAAGCGGAAGTTCACAGATACGCAGTATTTT.

This clone was counted a few times. The V gene is TRBV15, the J gene TRBJ2-7; no firm D call. This CDR3 comprises 15 residues. Germline V lookup: CDR1 LNHNV, CDR2 YYDKDF (reference sequence). V dropped 3 bases and J dropped 6 bases, with 18 bases sitting between them. The CDR3 nucleotides are TGTGCCACCAGCAGGGAGCTGGGATCCCGACGCGAGCAGTACTTC. Its translation: CATSRELGSRREQYF.

V is TRBV11-2 and J is TRBJ2-1, with D possibly matching TRBD2 (6 bases). The V gene lost 5 bases and the J gene lost 7 bases, with 15 bases spanning the gap. There are 14 residues in the CDR3. The V gene's germline CDR1 is SGHAT and CDR2 FQNNGV. This CDR3 reads CASSRTNLANEQFF. The CDR3 coding sequence is TGTGCCAGCAGCCGCACCAACCTAGCGAATGAGCAGTTCTTC. The full variable domain, rest sourced from reference TRBV11-2 and TRBJ2-1, is EAGVAQSPRYKIIEKRQSVAFWCNPISGHATLYWYQQILGQGPKLLIQFQNNGVVDDSQLPKDRFSAERLKGVDSTLKIQPAKLEDSAVYLCASSRTNLANEQFFGPGTRLTVL.

This sequence joins TRBV7-6 and TRBJ2-3, with 12 positions matching TRBD2. Losses at the gene ends were 4 bases for V and 4 bases for J; bases not matched to a gene: 3. CDR1 SGHVS and CDR2 FNYEAQ come from the germline V gene. CDR3 length: 15 residues. CDR3 bases: TGTGCCAGCAGCTCCGGACTAGCGGGACCAGATACGCAGTATTTT. This gives the protein CASSSGLAGPDTQYF.

This chain connects TRBV4-2 to TRBJ1-3, with 7 bases lining up with TRBD1. In germline, CDR1 is LGHNA, CDR2 YNFKEQ. The junction had 6 bases not matched to a gene; V was cut back by 0 bases and J by 4 bases. The CDR3 covers 16 residues. CDR3 residues: CASSQEHRGTGNTIYF. In nucleotides, the CDR3 is TGTGCCAGCAGCCAAGAACACAGGGGTACGGGAAACACCATATATTTT.

The rearrangement links TRBV7-8 to TRBJ2-7; D unclear. CDR1 is SGHVS, CDR2 FQNEAQ, per germline. The length of the CDR3 is 13 residues. V was cut by 2 bases and J by 3 bases, with 8 bases left in between. The CDR3 DNA follows: TGTGCCAGCAGCTTATTACTTAACTACGAGCAGTACTTC. Encoded protein: CASSLLLNYEQYF.

The chain has TRBV5-5 and TRBJ2-3; 8 nucleotides line up with TRBD1. Germline V gene sequence: CDR1 SGHKS, CDR2 YYEKEE (reference sequence). The junction had 11 bases not matched to a gene; V was cut back by 1 base and J by 4 bases. The CDR3 has 17 residues. CDR3 DNA sequence: TGTGCCAGCAGCTTGATGTTTCGGACAGGGATCGCAGATACGCAGTATTTT. Its protein is CASSLMFRTGIADTQYF.

The rearrangement joins TRBV6-5 to TRBJ2-1; the D gene is possibly TRBD1 (6 bases). The CDR3 spans 15 residues. Trimming left V 6 bases short and J 0 bases short, with 12 bases between. Germline V gene lookup returns CDR1 MNHEY and CDR2 SVGAGI. The CDR3 DNA reads TGTGCCAGCAGCTCCGACAGGAGCTCCTACAATGAGCAGTTCTTC. It translates to CASSSDRSSYNEQFF.

This rearrangement joins TRBV7-3 to TRBJ2-2; D is undetermined. Trimming stripped 5 bases from V and 1 base from J, with 11 bases between. The CDR3 has 15 residues. CDR1 is SGHTA, CDR2 FQGTGA, per germline. This CDR3 reads CASSKNRQNTGELFF. CDR3 DNA: TGTGCCAGCAGCAAAAACCGACAGAACACCGGGGAGCTGTTTTTT.

The chain recombines TRBV2 with TRBJ1-2, with 7 bases fitting TRBD1. J lost 14 bases, V lost 1 base, and 10 bases had no gene match. Germline lookup yields CDR1 SNHLY and CDR2 FYNNEI. The CDR3 has 13 amino acids. In nucleotides, the CDR3 is TGTGCCAGCAGTGAAGTCAGGGGGGGAGCTAAAACCTTC. Protein product: CASSEVRGGAKTF.

The chain couples TRBV7-9 to TRBJ2-1; TRBD2 aligns across 13 bases. Germline CDR1 reads SEHNR; CDR2 reads FQNEAQ (reference sequence). The CDR3 length is 15 residues. The ends lost 5 bases at V and 5 bases at J; junction bases unmatched: 3. The CDR3 DNA follows: TGTGCCAGCAGCCGGACTAGCGGGAGAAACAATGAGCAGTTCTTC. It translates to CASSRTSGRNNEQFF.